These 32 T cell receptor beta chains came from one sample sequenced in a study of T cells in localized non-small cell lung cancer. Assay: immunoSEQ multiplex PCR; the TCRdb copy retains only in-frame clones and omits some. This table holds over 30,000 clones, 70% to 90% found once. Sequencing was performed on peripheral blood mononuclear cells, taken before any cancer treatment. The origin of the receptors is a male donor older than 55 with stage II lung adenocarcinoma.

The rearrangement uses TRBV28 and TRBJ2-3; no firm D call. V lost 7 bases and J 6 bases, leaving 17 bases between the germline ends. Germline V gene data show CDR1 as MDHEN and CDR2 as SYDVKM. There are 14 residues in the CDR3. The CDR3 reads CASNPPRSFDTQYF. The CDR3 nucleotides are TGTGCCAGCAATCCCCCCCGTTCCTTCGATACGCAGTATTTT.

The chain employs TRBV19 and TRBJ2-4; perhaps D is TRBD1 or TRBD2 (5 bases each). The V gene lost 0 bases and the J gene lost 9 bases, with 15 bases spanning the gap. Looked up from germline, CDR1 is LNHDA and CDR2 is SQIVND (reference sequence). This CDR3 is 15 amino acids long. CDR3 amino acids: CASSIDLWGRGIQYF. The DNA for the CDR3 is TGTGCCAGTAGTATAGATCTATGGGGCCGGGGCATTCAGTACTTC. Full variable domain (rest looked up from reference TRBV19 and TRBJ2-4): DGGITQSPKYLFRKEGQNVTLSCEQNLNHDAMYWYRQDPGQGLRLIYYSQIVNDFQKGDIAEGYSVSREKKESFPLTVTSAQKNPTAFYLCASSIDLWGRGIQYFGAGTRLSVL.

The genes are TRBV5-4 and TRBJ1-1; 11 bases match TRBD1. Trimming at V came to 6 bases and at J to 1 base, leaving 8 bases not matched to a gene. The CDR3 is 16 residues long. CDR1 is SGHNT, CDR2 YYREEE, per germline (reference sequence). For the CDR3, the DNA is TGTGCCAGCACCCTAGCGGGGACAGGGGGGAACACTGAAGCTTTCTTT. Its protein is CASTLAGTGGNTEAFF.

The rearrangement uses TRBV5-1 and TRBJ2-2, with TRBD1 matching over 9 bases. The CDR3 extends over 14 amino acids. Germline CDR1 is SGHRS and CDR2 is YFSETQ. After removal of 4 bases from V and 6 bases from J, the junction contained 4 bases not matched to a gene. CDR3 nucleotide sequence: TGCGCCAGCAGCCCGGGACAGGGTTCCGGGGAGCTGTTTTTT. Translating it yields CASSPGQGSGELFF.

In this sample, this clone turned up a few times. This chain connects TRBV4-3 to TRBJ2-1; tentatively, D is TRBD2 (6 bases). The V end lost 3 bases, the J end lost 4 bases, and 16 bases lay between the germline ends. This CDR3 region has 16 residues. Per germline, CDR1 LGHNA and CDR2 YSLEER. The CDR3 reads CASSQSTRPPYNEQFF. The CDR3 DNA reads TGCGCCAGCAGCCAGTCGACTAGACCACCGTACAATGAGCAGTTCTTC.

The chain uses TRBV4-3 and TRBJ2-7; TRBD1 matches at 9 bases. The trim removed 4 bases at V and 0 bases at J, leaving 4 bases unmatched. CDR1 is LGHNA, CDR2 YSLEER, per germline. This CDR3 has 15 residues. This CDR3 is CASSPGQGSSYEQYF. CDR3 DNA: TGCGCCAGCAGCCCGGGACAGGGAAGCTCCTACGAGCAGTACTTC.

This chain joins TRBV7-2 and TRBJ1-3; D remains unclear. The CDR3 runs to 16 residues. V lost 5 bases to trimming and J lost 0 bases, with 14 bases between them. Germline V gene data show CDR1 as SGHTA and CDR2 as FQGNSA. CDR3: CASSLPLGLSGNTIYF. In nucleotides, the CDR3 is TGTGCCAGCAGCCTCCCCCTCGGTCTCTCTGGAAACACCATATATTTT.

A remark on this clone: Compared with germline, one end of the junction differs, possibly owing to a read error. For the CDR3, the DNA is TGCGCCAGCAGCGTAGGACTTGCCTATAATTCACCCCTCCACTTT. This sequence encodes CASSVGLAYNSPLHF. The chain uses TRBV9 and TRBJ1-6; D is unclear. In germline, CDR1 is SGDLS, CDR2 YYNGEE. The CDR3 extends over 15 amino acids.

This sequence joins TRBV2 and TRBJ1-2; no definite D call. The V and J ends lost 4 bases and 2 bases respectively, with 8 bases between them. CDR1 is SNHLY and CDR2 is FYNNEI in the germline V gene. CDR3 size: 13 residues. As DNA, the CDR3 is TGTGCCAGCAGTGGAGGTGGGAACTATGGCTACACCTTC. This codes for CASSGGGNYGYTF.

The rearrangement links TRBV5-8 to TRBJ1-5; TRBD1 is a possible D gene (5 bases). CDR3 length equals 15 residues. Trimming took off 4 bases at V and 7 bases at J, with 18 bases between the two ends. CDR1 and CDR2 from the germline V gene are SGHTS and YDEGEE. The CDR3 spells CASSGGTHPGQPQHF. The CDR3 DNA reads TGTGCCAGCAGCGGGGGTACCCACCCGGGACAGCCCCAGCATTTT.

The chain joins TRBV7-3 to TRBJ2-1, with D hard to call. Trimming took 3 bases from V and 7 from J, leaving 10 bases between them. Germline-derived CDR1 and CDR2 are SGHTA and FQGTGA. The CDR3 is made up of 13 amino acids. The CDR3 sequence is CASSFMGGNEQFF. As DNA, the CDR3 is TGTGCCAGCAGCTTCATGGGTGGAAATGAGCAGTTCTTC.

This rearrangement joins TRBV6-5 to TRBJ1-1; no clear D gene. The CDR3 totals 14 residues. Germline values: CDR1 MNHEY, CDR2 SVGAGI. The V gene lost 2 bases and the J gene lost 6 bases, with 13 bases spanning the gap. The CDR3 spells CASSYDGFRAEAFF. The CDR3 DNA reads TGTGCCAGCAGTTACGACGGATTTAGGGCTGAAGCTTTCTTT.

Concerning this clone: The junction shows a germline mismatch at one end, possibly a read error. J is TRBJ1-1 and V is TRBV5-1, with D possibly being TRBD1 (6 bases). From germline, CDR1 is SGHRS and CDR2 YFSETQ. The CDR3 totals 14 residues. CDR3 sequence: CASSLLTGQTRLLF. The CDR3 nucleotides read TGCGCCAGCAGCCTGTTGACCGGACAGACCCGTCTTCTCTTT.

The rearrangement joins TRBV5-6 to TRBJ1-2; D is perhaps TRBD1 (5 bases). Germline assignment: CDR1 SGHDT and CDR2 YYEEEE. The CDR3 extends over 14 amino acids. V lost 0 bases and J lost 5, with 11 bases in between. The CDR3 DNA reads as TGTGCCAGCAGCTTGGGACAGCCTGTGTATGGCTACACCTTC. The encoded protein is CASSLGQPVYGYTF.

This rearrangement joins TRBV19 to TRBJ1-2; weak D call: TRBD1 (6 bases). The CDR3 covers 16 residues. V was shortened by 0 bases and J by 3 bases, with 14 bases between the two germline ends. In germline, CDR1 is LNHDA, CDR2 SQIVND (reference sequence). CDR3 in DNA: TGTGCCAGTAGTATAGAGGGGAACAGGGTGGACTATGGCTACACCTTC. Residues: CASSIEGNRVDYGYTF.

The chain is built from TRBV15 and TRBJ1-1, with TRBD1 as a possible D gene (6 bases). The ends were cut back, 0 bases at V and 1 base at J, with 9 bases in the middle. CDR3 length: 15 residues. The V gene's germline CDR1 is LNHNV and CDR2 YYDKDF (reference sequence). The CDR3 protein is CATSREGAWNTEAFF. DNA for the CDR3: TGTGCCACCAGCAGAGAGGGGGCGTGGAACACTGAAGCTTTCTTT.

This chain connects TRBV7-2 to TRBJ1-1; D is uncertain. The V gene's germline CDR1 is SGHTA and CDR2 FQGNSA. The CDR3 is 11 amino acids. V lost 5 bases and J lost 8, with 9 bases in between. This chain's CDR3 is CASSPQSEAFF. CDR3 coding DNA: TGTGCCAGCAGCCCTCAATCGGAAGCTTTCTTT.

The chain is built from TRBV7-2 and TRBJ2-1; D gene uncertain. Germline V gives CDR1 SGHTA, CDR2 FQGNSA. The CDR3 extends over 15 amino acids. Between the trimmed V and J ends, which lost 3 bases and 7 bases, there was a span of 16 bases. This CDR3 is CASSFGGITLNEQFF. The DNA for the CDR3 is TGTGCCAGCAGCTTTGGTGGGATTACATTGAATGAGCAGTTCTTC.

The rearrangement links TRBV6-5 to TRBJ1-5; tentatively, D is TRBD1 (5 bases). The length of the CDR3 is 14 residues. CDR1 is MNHEY and CDR2 is SVGAGI in the germline V gene. V was trimmed by 0 bases and J by 7 bases, leaving 10 bases between them. CDR3 sequence (DNA): TGTGCCAGCAGTTACTCGGGGGGGAGACAGCCCCAGCATTTT. Translated, it gives CASSYSGGRQPQHF.

V usage is TRBV2 and J usage is TRBJ1-5; D is possibly TRBD1 (6 bases). CDR3 length: 14 residues. Germline CDR1 is SNHLY and CDR2 is FYNNEI. Deletions cut 8 bases from V and 7 bases from J, with 18 bases between. The CDR3 bases are TGTGCCAGCGGTTCTTCAGGACAGTTGCAGCCCCAGCATTTT. Its translation is CASGSSGQLQPQHF.

The gene calls are TRBV19 and TRBJ2-2, with D maybe TRBD2 (6 bases). Germline CDR1 and CDR2: LNHDA and SQIVND (reference sequence). There are 14 residues in the CDR3. Trimming took 7 bases from V and 1 from J, leaving 10 bases between them. CDR3 DNA sequence: TGTGCCAGTATGTATAGCGGGAACACCGGGGAGCTGTTTTTT. Translating it yields CASMYSGNTGELFF.

This clone has only one observation. The chain carries TRBV5-1 and TRBJ2-1, with 8 bases identical to TRBD2. CDR1 and CDR2 from the germline V gene are SGHRS and YFSETQ. The V and J ends lost 0 bases and 8 bases, in that order; junction bases with no gene match: 13. The CDR3 covers 17 residues. The CDR3 reads CASSLAASSGVADEQFF. Here the CDR3 DNA reads TGCGCCAGCAGCTTGGCCGCGAGTAGCGGGGTGGCCGATGAGCAGTTCTTC.

The chain joins TRBV21-1 to TRBJ2-7; the table's D call of TRBD2 was not tested on the DNA. TRBV21-1 is reported as a pseudogene. The CDR3 is 15 amino acids. The CDR3 protein is CASSSRTSGCYEQYF. The CDR3 nucleotides read TGTGCCAGCAGCTCCCGGACTAGCGGATGCTACGAGCAGTACTTC.

CDR3 sequence (DNA): TGTGCCAGCAGCCAACCGAACTACGAGCAGTACTTC. This translates into CASSQPNYEQYF. The genes are TRBV4-2 and TRBJ2-7; D ambiguous. Germline CDR1 and CDR2: LGHNA and YNFKEQ. CDR3 length: 12 amino acids. Trimming removed 2 bases from V and 3 bases from J, with 5 bases in between.

The chain combines TRBV6-5 with TRBJ1-4; no clear D. Germline-derived CDR1 and CDR2 are MNHEY and SVGAGI. V shed 5 bases and J shed 6 bases, with 10 bases lying between them. The CDR3 spans 13 residues. The CDR3 reads CASSTRTDEKLFF. CDR3 bases: TGTGCCAGCAGTACTCGGACGGATGAAAAACTGTTTTTT.

This chain links TRBV7-9 with TRBJ1-1; 9 positions match TRBD1. The ends lost 6 bases at V and 5 bases at J; junction bases unmatched: 4. This CDR3 is built from 13 residues. Germline V gene data show CDR1 as SEHNR and CDR2 as FQNEAQ (reference sequence). CDR3 amino acids: CASSHGQGTEAFF. The CDR3 DNA reads as TGTGCCAGCAGTCATGGACAGGGGACTGAAGCTTTCTTT.

This clone occurred once. The rearrangement joins TRBV4-2 to TRBJ1-2, with D unresolved. The CDR3 sequence is 13 residues long. Germline V lookup: CDR1 LGHNA, CDR2 YNFKEQ. Trimming left V 0 bases short and J 2 bases short, with 4 bases between. The CDR3 DNA follows: TGTGCCAGCAGCCAAGATGTCAACTATGGCTACACCTTC. This translates into CASSQDVNYGYTF.

By share of the sample, this clone is medium-sized. This sequence joins TRBV7-9 and TRBJ1-4; D ambiguous. The V end was cut by 4 bases, the J end by 3 bases, with 9 bases between. The CDR3 runs to 14 residues. From germline, CDR1 is SEHNR and CDR2 FQNEAQ (reference sequence). The CDR3 nucleotides are TGTGCCAGCAGCTCATCACAGCCTAATGAAAAACTGTTTTTT. Encoded protein: CASSSSQPNEKLFF.

The rearrangement links TRBV15 to TRBJ2-1, with 10 nucleotides matching TRBD2. V lost 0 bases to trimming and J lost 8 bases; unmatched junction nucleotides: 7. Looked up from germline, CDR1 is LNHNV and CDR2 is YYDKDF (reference sequence). This CDR3 region has 16 residues. CDR3 nucleotides: TGTGCCACCAGCAGAGATCGAAGGACTAGCGGCGATGAGCAGTTCTTC. Residues: CATSRDRRTSGDEQFF.

The rearrangement uses TRBV5-1 and TRBJ1-1; no reliable D call. Looked up from germline, CDR1 is SGHRS and CDR2 is YFSETQ. The V end was cut by 1 base, the J end by 2 bases, with 9 bases between. This CDR3 region has 14 residues. CDR3 sequence reads: CASSLSAGNTEAFF. The CDR3 DNA reads TGCGCCAGCAGCTTGTCGGCGGGAAACACTGAAGCTTTCTTT.

V gene TRBV29-1 combines with J gene TRBJ2-1, with TRBD1 as a possible D gene (6 bases). The CDR3 sequence is 13 residues long. The ends were cut back, 4 bases at V and 9 bases at J, with 16 bases in the middle. Germline V gene sequence: CDR1 SQVTM, CDR2 ANQGSEA. CDR3 DNA: TGCAGCGTTGGGTCAGGGGAAAATGGTGAGCAGTTCTTC. Amino acid sequence: CSVGSGENGEQFF.

The chain combines TRBV6-6 with TRBJ1-2, with a weak D call TRBD1 (6 bases). Germline V gene lookup returns CDR1 MNHNY and CDR2 SVGAGI (reference sequence). V gave up 8 bases and J gave up 4 bases, with 14 bases separating them. The CDR3 is 13 residues long. For the CDR3, the DNA is TGTGCCAGCGGGACACCCTCCCCCTATGGCTACACCTTC. Protein sequence: CASGTPSPYGYTF.